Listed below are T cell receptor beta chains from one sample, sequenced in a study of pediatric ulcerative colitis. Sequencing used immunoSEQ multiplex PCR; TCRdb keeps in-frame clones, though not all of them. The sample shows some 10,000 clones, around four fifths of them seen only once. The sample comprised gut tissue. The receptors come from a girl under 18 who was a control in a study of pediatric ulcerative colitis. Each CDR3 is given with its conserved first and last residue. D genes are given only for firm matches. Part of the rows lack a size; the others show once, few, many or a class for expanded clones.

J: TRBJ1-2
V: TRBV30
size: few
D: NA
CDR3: CAWRWRGLLGYTF
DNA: TGTGCCTGGAGATGGAGGGGTCTGCTTGGCTACACCTTC

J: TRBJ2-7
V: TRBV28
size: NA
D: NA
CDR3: CASSNTRWGMDF
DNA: TGTGCCAGCAGCAACACCCGTTGGGGGATGGACTTC

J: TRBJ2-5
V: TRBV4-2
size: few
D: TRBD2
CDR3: CASSRLAGDQETQYF
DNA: TGTGCCAGCAGCCGACTAGCGGGAGACCAAGAGACCCAGTACTTC

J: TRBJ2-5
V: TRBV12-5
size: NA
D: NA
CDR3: CASGPGQGWETQYF
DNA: TGTGCTAGTGGGCCGGGACAAGGGTGGGAGACCCAGTACTTC

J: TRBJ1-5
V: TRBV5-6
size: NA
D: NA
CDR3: CASSRYGRSSDRPQHF
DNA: TGTGCCAGCAGTCGATACGGACGGAGTTCGGACCGGCCCCAGCATTTT

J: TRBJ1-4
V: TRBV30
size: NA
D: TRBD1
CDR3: CAWSSLGQGAWATNEKLFF
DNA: TGTGCCTGGAGTTCTCTTGGGCAGGGGGCATGGGCAACTAATGAAAAACTGTTTTTT

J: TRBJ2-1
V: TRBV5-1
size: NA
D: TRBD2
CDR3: CASSPRTSGSLPLRREQFF
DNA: TGCGCCAGCAGCCCCCGGACTAGCGGGAGTTTGCCCCTCCGGCGTGAGCAGTTCTTC

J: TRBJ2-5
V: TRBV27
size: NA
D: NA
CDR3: CASSLSLPDSLHETQYF
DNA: TGTGCCAGCAGTTTATCTCTCCCCGACAGCCTACATGAGACCCAGTACTTC

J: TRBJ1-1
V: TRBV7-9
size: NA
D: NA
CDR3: CASSFAAGARNTEAFF
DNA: TGTGCCAGCAGCTTCGCCGCAGGGGCCCGGAACACTGAAGCTTTCTTT

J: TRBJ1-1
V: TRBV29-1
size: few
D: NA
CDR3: CSVVRMNTEAFF
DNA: TGCAGCGTTGTCAGGATGAACACTGAAGCTTTCTTT

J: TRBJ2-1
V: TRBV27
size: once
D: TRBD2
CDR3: CASSWDLLAGVGEQFF
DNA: TGTGCCAGCAGTTGGGATTTACTAGCGGGAGTGGGTGAGCAGTTCTTC

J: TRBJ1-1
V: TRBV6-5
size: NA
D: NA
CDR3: CASRTGERAFF
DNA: TGTGCCAGCCGTACGGGGGAAAGAGCTTTCTTT

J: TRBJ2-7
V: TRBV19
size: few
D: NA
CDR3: CASSPSAMDEQYF
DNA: TGTGCCAGTAGCCCTAGCGCGATGGACGAGCAGTACTTC

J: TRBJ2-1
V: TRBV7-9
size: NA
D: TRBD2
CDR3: CASSRTSGNDNEQFF
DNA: TGTGCCAGCAGCCGAACTAGCGGGAACGATAATGAGCAGTTCTTC

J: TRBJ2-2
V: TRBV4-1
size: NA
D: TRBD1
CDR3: CASSFRDRVDGELFF
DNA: TGCGCCAGCAGCTTCCGGGACAGGGTCGACGGGGAGCTGTTTTTT

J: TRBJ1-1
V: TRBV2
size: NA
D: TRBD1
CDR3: CASRDRPDTEAFF
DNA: TGTGCCAGCAGGGACAGGCCGGACACTGAAGCTTTCTTT

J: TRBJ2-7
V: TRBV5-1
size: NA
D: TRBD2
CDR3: CASTSGTSAEQYF
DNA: TGCGCCAGCACCTCGGGAACTAGCGCCGAGCAGTACTTC

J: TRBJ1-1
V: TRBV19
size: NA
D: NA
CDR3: CASSVQGGAFF
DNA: TGTGCCAGTAGTGTACAAGGGGGGGCTTTCTTT

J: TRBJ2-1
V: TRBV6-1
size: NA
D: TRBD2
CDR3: CASSRGLAGPGEQFF
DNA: TGTGCCAGCAGTCGTGGACTAGCGGGACCGGGTGAGCAGTTCTTC

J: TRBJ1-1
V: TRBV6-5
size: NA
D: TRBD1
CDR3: CASRLTDRFFYVF
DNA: TGTGCCAGCAGACTAACGGACAGGTTTTTCTATGTCTTT

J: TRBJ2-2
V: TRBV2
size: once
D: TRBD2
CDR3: CASSAVAGVVGELFF
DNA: TGTGCCAGCAGTGCGGTAGCGGGAGTGGTCGGGGAGCTGTTTTTT

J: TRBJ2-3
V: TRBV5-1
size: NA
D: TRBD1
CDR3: CASSHGQGTDTQYF
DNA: TGCGCCAGCAGCCATGGACAGGGGACAGATACGCAGTATTTT

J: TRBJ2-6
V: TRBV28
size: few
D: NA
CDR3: CASSRHSSGANVLTF
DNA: TGTGCCAGCAGCCGACATTCCTCTGGGGCCAACGTCCTGACTTTC

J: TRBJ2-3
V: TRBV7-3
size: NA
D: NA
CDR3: CASSSEDDTQYF
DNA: TGTGCCAGCAGCTCCGAGGATGATACGCAGTATTTT

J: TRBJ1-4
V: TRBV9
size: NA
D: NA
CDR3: CASSPHSNEKLFF
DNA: TGTGCCAGCAGCCCTCACTCTAATGAAAAACTGTTTTTT

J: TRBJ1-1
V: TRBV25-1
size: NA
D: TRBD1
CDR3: CASSERGPEAFF
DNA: TGTGCCAGCAGTGAAAGGGGGCCGGAAGCTTTCTTT

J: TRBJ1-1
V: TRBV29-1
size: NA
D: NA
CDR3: CSVELARRNTEAFF
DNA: TGCAGCGTTGAGTTGGCCAGGCGGAACACTGAAGCTTTCTTT

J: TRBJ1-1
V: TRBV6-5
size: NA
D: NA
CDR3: CASSSGGNTEAFF
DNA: TGTGCCAGCAGTTCGGGCGGGAACACTGAAGCTTTCTTT

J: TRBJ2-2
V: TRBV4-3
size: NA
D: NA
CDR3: CASSQDRTGSNTGELFF
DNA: TGCGCCAGCAGCCAAGATCGTACGGGGTCGAACACCGGGGAGCTGTTTTTT

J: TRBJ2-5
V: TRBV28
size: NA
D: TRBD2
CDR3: CASSDLTSGSKTQYF
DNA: TGTGCCAGCAGTGACCTAACTAGCGGGAGTAAGACCCAGTACTTC

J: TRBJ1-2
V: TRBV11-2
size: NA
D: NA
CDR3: CASSLTAYGGGYGYTF
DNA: TGTGCCAGCAGCTTGACGGCTTATGGGGGAGGCTATGGCTACACCTTC

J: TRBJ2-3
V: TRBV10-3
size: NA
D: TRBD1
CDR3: CAISDPDRGDTQYF
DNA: TGTGCCATCAGTGACCCGGACAGGGGAGATACGCAGTATTTT

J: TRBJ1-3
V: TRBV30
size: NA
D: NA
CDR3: CAWSAFRGLGNTIYF
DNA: TGTGCCTGGAGTGCCTTCCGGGGGCTTGGAAACACCATATATTTT

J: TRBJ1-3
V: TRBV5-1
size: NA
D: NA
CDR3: CASSLGGVDGNTIYF
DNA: TGCGCCAGCAGCTTGGGTGGGGTGGACGGAAACACCATATATTTT

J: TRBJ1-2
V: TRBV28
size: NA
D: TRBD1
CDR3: CASSGTGKANYGYTF
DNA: TGTGCCAGCAGCGGGACAGGCAAAGCTAACTATGGCTACACCTTC

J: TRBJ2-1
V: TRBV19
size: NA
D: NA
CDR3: CASSSSTPYNEQFF
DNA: TGTGCCAGTAGTTCTTCGACGCCCTACAATGAGCAGTTCTTC

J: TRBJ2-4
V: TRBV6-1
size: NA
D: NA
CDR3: CASSVVGLAKNIQYF
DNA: TGTGCCAGCAGTGTCGTGGGGCTAGCCAAAAACATTCAGTACTTC

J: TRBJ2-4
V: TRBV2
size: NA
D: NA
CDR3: CASRLNIQYF
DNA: TGTGCCAGCAGATTGAACATTCAGTACTTC

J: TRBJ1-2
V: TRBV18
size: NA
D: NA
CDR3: CASSPRWQYYGYTF
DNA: TGTGCCAGCTCACCTAGGTGGCAGTACTATGGCTACACCTTC

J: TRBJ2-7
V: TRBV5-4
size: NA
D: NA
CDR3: CASSLISSGDYEQYF
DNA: TGTGCCAGCAGCTTGATTTCCTCAGGGGACTACGAGCAGTACTTC

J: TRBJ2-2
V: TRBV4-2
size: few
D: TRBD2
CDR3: CASSRRGRGTGELFF
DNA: TGTGCCAGCAGCCGTCGCGGGAGAGGAACCGGGGAGCTGTTTTTT

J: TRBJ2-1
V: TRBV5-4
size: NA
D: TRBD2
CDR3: CASSRAGGSWDEQFF
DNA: TGTGCCAGCAGTAGAGCGGGAGGGTCGTGGGATGAGCAGTTCTTC

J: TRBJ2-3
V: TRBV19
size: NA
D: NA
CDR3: CASSIDSLYTDTQYF
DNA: TGTGCCAGTAGTATCGACAGTTTGTATACAGATACGCAGTATTTT

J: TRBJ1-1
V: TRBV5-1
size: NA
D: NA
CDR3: CASIEGTANTEAFF
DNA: TGCGCCAGCATCGAGGGGACGGCGAACACTGAAGCTTTCTTT